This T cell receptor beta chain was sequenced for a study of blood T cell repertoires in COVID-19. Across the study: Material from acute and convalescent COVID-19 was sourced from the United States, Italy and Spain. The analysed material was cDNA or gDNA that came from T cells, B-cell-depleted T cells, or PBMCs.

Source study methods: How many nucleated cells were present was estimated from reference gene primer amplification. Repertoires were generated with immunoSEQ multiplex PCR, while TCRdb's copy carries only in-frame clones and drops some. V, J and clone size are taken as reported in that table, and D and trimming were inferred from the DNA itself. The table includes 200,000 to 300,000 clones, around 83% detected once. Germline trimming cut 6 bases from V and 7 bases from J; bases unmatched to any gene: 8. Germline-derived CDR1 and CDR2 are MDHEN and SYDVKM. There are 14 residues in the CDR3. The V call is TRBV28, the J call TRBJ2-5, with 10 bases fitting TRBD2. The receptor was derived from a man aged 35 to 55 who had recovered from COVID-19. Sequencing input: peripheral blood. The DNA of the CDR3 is TGTGCCAGCAGCCTGAGCGGGGGGGTAGGGACCCAGTACTTC. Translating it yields CASSLSGGVGTQYF. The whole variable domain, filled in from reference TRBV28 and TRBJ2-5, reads DVKVTQSSRYLVKRTGEKVFLECVQDMDHENMFWYRQDPGLGLRLIYFSYDVKMKEKGDIPEGYSVSREKKERFSLILESASTNQTSMYLCASSLSGGVGTQYFGPGTRLLVL.